These 25 T cell receptor beta chains came from one sample sequenced in a study of CD8 T cells in ankylosing spondylitis (dated by TCRdb to the late 2010s). Libraries were made using 5' RACE. TCRdb records Illumina MiSeq as the sequencer. The raw public data were reprocessed by TCRdb itself: fastp quality trimming at Q25, MiXCR clonotype calling, in-frame beta chains only. Each record represents a unique CDR3 protein, reported with the most common genes and DNA among its rows. For this sample the table gives more than 25,000 distinct CDR3 sequences, of which approximately 14% were detected only once. The ten biggest clones cover 35% to 45% of the sample. The specimen was blood. These receptors originate from a male donor with ankylosing spondylitis or in good health (not recorded which).

This clonotype was seen a few times. The genes are TRBV19 and TRBJ2-2; tentatively, D is TRBD1 (6 bases). CDR1 and CDR2 from the germline V gene are LNHDA and SQIVND (reference sequence). This CDR3 comprises 14 residues. V lost 6 bases to trimming and J lost 6 bases, with 14 bases between them. The CDR3 DNA reads as TGTGCCAGTAGGGATAACAGGGAAGCCGGGGAGCTGTTTTTT. This gives the protein CASRDNREAGELFF.

The chain joins TRBV5-1 to TRBJ2-7; TRBD1 is a possible D gene (5 bases). The V end was cut by 4 bases, the J end by 4 bases, with 15 bases between. The CDR3 totals 14 residues. Germline assignment: CDR1 SGHRS and CDR2 YFSETQ. CDR3 sequence (DNA): TGCGCCAGCAGCAAGTCGCAGGGTCGGTACGAGCAGTACTTC. Translation: CASSKSQGRYEQYF.

The V call is TRBV5-4, the J call TRBJ2-4; TRBD2 aligns across 8 bases. Trimming at V came to 5 bases and at J to 7 bases, leaving 8 bases not matched to a gene. Per the germline V gene, CDR1 is SGHNT and CDR2 is YYREEE (reference sequence). The CDR3 is made up of 14 amino acids. CDR3 nucleotides: TGTGCCAGCAGTCCCCGGGGGGGCGCGAACATTCAGTACTTC. Translated: CASSPRGGANIQYF.

The sample holds a few counts of this clonotype. At one end the junction does not follow the germline gene, possibly because of a read error. The rearrangement uses TRBV7-2 and TRBJ2-1; TRBD2 matches 7 bases. This CDR3 comprises 15 residues. The germline CDR1 and CDR2 sequences are SGHTA and FQGNSA. The CDR3: CASSLADPRGNEQFF. The CDR3 DNA reads as TGTGCCAGCAGCCTAGCGGACCCGCGCGGCAATGAGCAGTTCTTC. Full variable domain (remainder filled in from reference TRBV7-2 and TRBJ2-1): GAGVSQSPSNKVTEKGKDVELRCDPISGHTALYWYRQSLGQGLEFLIYFQGNSAPDKSGLPSDRFSAERTGGSVSTLTIQRTQQEDSAVYLCASSLADPRGNEQFFGPGTRLTVL.

This chain links TRBV15 with TRBJ2-2, with D perhaps matching TRBD1 (5 bases). V was pared by 0 bases and J by 6 bases, with 8 bases between. Germline V gene data show CDR1 as LNHNV and CDR2 as YYDKDF (reference sequence). The CDR3 length is 14 residues. CDR3 residues: CATSRDQGSGELFF. The CDR3 nucleotides are TGTGCCACCAGCAGAGATCAGGGTTCCGGGGAGCTGTTTTTT.

This CDR3 reads CATSRSRGTEAFF. The DNA for the CDR3 is TGTGCCACCAGCAGATCCCGGGGCACTGAAGCTTTCTTT. The chain employs TRBV15 and TRBJ1-1; no firm D call. V was trimmed by 2 bases and J by 4 bases, leaving 8 bases between them. This CDR3 has 13 residues. Per the germline V gene, CDR1 is LNHNV and CDR2 is YYDKDF (reference sequence).

This clonotype was detected ten times or more. This chain joins TRBV29-1 and TRBJ2-1; D possibly matches TRBD1 or TRBD2 (5 bases each). Germline CDR1 is SQVTM and CDR2 is ANQGSEA. The CDR3 sequence is 12 residues long. V was clipped by 4 bases and J by 6 bases, with 10 bases between them. This CDR3 reads CSVGPGTNEQFF. CDR3 nucleotide sequence: TGCAGCGTTGGTCCTGGGACCAATGAGCAGTTCTTC.

This clonotype has at least ten counts. V is TRBV6-5 and J is TRBJ1-1, with 7 bases matching TRBD1. Per the germline V gene, CDR1 is MNHEY and CDR2 is SVGAGI. V shed 2 bases, J shed 1 base, and the junction held 4 bases outside the gene matches. CDR3 length: 15 amino acids. The CDR3 protein is CASSYIGTANTEAFF. The CDR3 DNA is TGTGCCAGCAGTTACATCGGGACAGCGAACACTGAAGCTTTCTTT.

This clonotype was counted only a few times. The CDR3 DNA follows: TGTGCCAGCAGCTTGGTAGCGGCCAACCAAGAGACCCAGTACTTC. Translated: CASSLVAANQETQYF. The chain recombines TRBV5-5 with TRBJ2-5; tentatively, D is TRBD2 (6 bases). The germline V and J ends were trimmed by 0 bases and 0 bases, with 9 bases remaining between them. The CDR3 totals 15 residues. From germline, CDR1 is SGHKS and CDR2 YYEKEE (reference sequence).

The V call is TRBV7-7, the J call TRBJ2-1; 8 bases are shared with TRBD2. Germline V lookup: CDR1 SSHAT, CDR2 FNYEAQ (reference sequence). V dropped 2 bases and J dropped 9; count of bases not matched to a gene: 9. This CDR3 has 15 amino acids. The CDR3 DNA reads as TGTGCCAGCAGCTTACCGGGACTAGTAGGCGGTGAGCAGTTCTTC. This translates into CASSLPGLVGGEQFF.

The V call is TRBV20-1, the J call TRBJ1-1, with D unclear. Germline CDR1 reads DFQATT; CDR2 reads SNEGSKA (reference sequence). The V gene lost 6 bases and the J gene lost 0 bases, with 8 bases spanning the gap. This CDR3 is built from 12 residues. The CDR3 nucleotides read TGCAGTGCCTCGAACATGAACACTGAAGCTTTCTTT. Protein sequence: CSASNMNTEAFF.

The V gene is TRBV21-1, the J gene TRBJ1-4; the table's D call, TRBD1, was not checked against the DNA. TRBV21-1 is a documented pseudogene. The CDR3 totals 17 residues. The CDR3 sequence is CASSSPGAPGTNEKLFF. The DNA for the CDR3 is TGTGCCAGCAGCTCCCCGGGGGCCCCCGGAACTAATGAAAAACTGTTTTTT.

Comments on this clonotype: The junction shows a germline mismatch at one end, possibly a read error. The chain recombines TRBV12-3 or TRBV12-4 with TRBJ1-1; tentative D call: TRBD1 (6 bases). The CDR3 spans 15 residues. The CDR3 here is CASSLGGGLNTEAFF. In DNA, the CDR3 is TGCGCCAGCAGTTTGGGAGGGGGATTGAACACTGAAGCTTTCTTT.

This clonotype is labeled as medium-sized. The genes are TRBV14 and TRBJ2-2, with D possibly matching TRBD1 (6 bases). The CDR3 sequence is 16 residues long. The V and J ends lost 5 bases and 4 bases respectively, with 17 bases between them. The germline gives CDR1 SGHDN, CDR2 FVKESK. The CDR3 bases are TGTGCCAGCAGCAACTTACAGGGAAGATCCACCGGGGAGCTGTTTTTT. It translates to CASSNLQGRSTGELFF.

The chain employs TRBV9 and TRBJ2-1; 7 bases line up with TRBD2. Germline loops: CDR1 SGDLS, CDR2 YYNGEE. V was pared by 3 bases and J by 9 bases, with 12 bases of the junction left unmatched. This CDR3 has 15 residues. CDR3 nucleotide sequence: TGTGCCAGCAGCGCCCCGGCGGGAGCGGGAACTGAGCAGTTCTTC. Translating it yields CASSAPAGAGTEQFF.

This clonotype was observed a handful of times. The rearrangement uses TRBV4-1 and TRBJ2-3; weak D call: TRBD1 (6 bases). V was pared by 0 bases and J by 0 bases, with 10 bases between. The length of the CDR3 is 16 residues. Germline V lookup: CDR1 MGHRA, CDR2 YSYEKL. The CDR3 reads CASSQDAGASTDTQYF. CDR3 DNA: TGCGCCAGCAGCCAAGATGCAGGGGCCAGCACAGATACGCAGTATTTT.

The chain carries TRBV5-1 and TRBJ2-1; D is perhaps TRBD1 or TRBD2 (5 bases each). The germline gives CDR1 SGHRS, CDR2 YFSETQ. V gave up 0 bases and J gave up 6 bases, with 10 bases separating them. This CDR3 is 14 amino acids long. For the CDR3, the DNA is TGCGCCAGCAGCTTGGGGGACCGCTTCAATGAGCAGTTCTTC. Translated, it gives CASSLGDRFNEQFF.

Only a few counts were recorded for this clonotype. The chain has TRBV7-9 and TRBJ2-1, with D perhaps being TRBD1 or TRBD2 (5 bases each). V was cut by 1 base and J by 10 bases, with 8 bases left in between. Looked up from germline, CDR1 is SEHNR and CDR2 is FQNEAQ (reference sequence). CDR3 size: 12 residues. CDR3 bases: TGTGCCAGCAGCTTAGTTGAGGGGGAGCAGTTCTTC. Translation: CASSLVEGEQFF.

The chain carries TRBV5-1 and TRBJ2-3; no reliable D call. The CDR3 totals 18 residues. The germline V and J ends were trimmed by 2 bases and 2 bases, with 21 bases remaining between them. From germline, CDR1 is SGHRS and CDR2 YFSETQ. CDR3 sequence: CASSFNSVGKTYTDTQYF. In nucleotides, the CDR3 is TGCGCCAGCAGCTTTAACTCGGTCGGAAAGACATACACAGATACGCAGTATTTT.

This chain uses TRBV12-3 or TRBV12-4 with TRBJ2-1; no firm D call. The CDR3 is 11 residues long. Trimming took 4 bases from V and 10 from J, leaving 8 bases between them. CDR3 sequence: CASSSPYEQFF. The CDR3 region has the DNA TGTGCCAGCAGTTCACCCTACGAGCAGTTCTTC.

In its sample, this clonotype was seen a few times. The chain is built from TRBV5-1 and TRBJ2-2; weak D call: TRBD2 (5 bases). V was cut by 2 bases and J by 5 bases, with 7 bases left in between. CDR1 is SGHRS and CDR2 is YFSETQ in the germline V gene. The CDR3 has 13 residues. The CDR3 protein is CASSFRETGELFF. CDR3 DNA sequence: TGCGCCAGCAGCTTTCGGGAAACCGGGGAGCTGTTTTTT.

This sequence joins TRBV20-1 and TRBJ2-7; a weak D match, TRBD2 (6 bases). There are 15 residues in the CDR3. Germline V gene data show CDR1 as DFQATT and CDR2 as SNEGSKA (reference sequence). Trimming took 0 bases from V and 6 from J, leaving 18 bases between them. DNA for the CDR3: TGCAGTGCTAGAGATTCCGAAAGGGGAGGAACCGAGCAGTACTTC. As protein: CSARDSERGGTEQYF.

This clonotype was observed a few times. The V gene is TRBV7-2, the J gene TRBJ2-2; D is perhaps TRBD2 (5 bases). CDR3 length: 15 amino acids. Germline CDR1 is SGHTA and CDR2 is FQGNSA. The V gene lost 5 bases and the J gene lost 0 bases, with 10 bases spanning the gap. The CDR3 nucleotides are TGTGCCAGCAGCGAGACTAACGCGAACACCGGGGAGCTGTTTTTT. The encoded protein is CASSETNANTGELFF.

V and J are TRBV29-1 and TRBJ1-1; D is uncertain. Germline lookup yields CDR1 SQVTM and CDR2 ANQGSEA. The V end lost 7 bases, the J end lost 0 bases, and 6 bases lay between the germline ends. CDR3 length equals 11 residues. CDR3 in amino acids: CSAVMNTEAFF. CDR3 DNA: TGCAGCGCCGTCATGAACACTGAAGCTTTCTTT. Variable domain in full (rest from reference TRBV29-1 and TRBJ1-1): SAVISQKPSRDICQRGTSLTIQCQVDSQVTMMFWYRQQPGQSLTLIATANQGSEATYESGFVIDKFPISRPNLTFSTLTVSNMSPEDSSIYLCSAVMNTEAFFGQGTRLTVV.

The chain recombines TRBV5-1 with TRBJ2-2, with D hard to call. Trimming pared 1 base from V and 7 bases from J, leaving 17 bases between. The germline CDR1 and CDR2 sequences are SGHRS and YFSETQ. There are 16 residues in the CDR3. The CDR3 reads CASSLSSFFRGGELFF. CDR3 nucleotides: TGCGCCAGCAGCTTGTCTTCCTTTTTCCGTGGCGGGGAGCTGTTTTTT.